These 10 T cell receptor beta chains came from one sample sequenced in a study of blood T cell repertoires in COVID-19. Clones were read by immunoSEQ multiplex PCR, and TCRdb kept only the in-frame ones, dropping some. The profile shows over 150,000 clones, 87% of them singletons. Source material: peripheral blood. The source of these receptors is a woman aged 18-35 years who had recovered from COVID-19.

V usage is TRBV5-4 and J usage is TRBJ2-3; 11 bases map to TRBD2. V gave up 0 bases and J gave up 2 bases; unmatched junction bases: 2. The CDR3 sequence is 16 residues long. Germline-derived CDR1 and CDR2 are SGHNT and YYREEE (reference sequence). The CDR3, as DNA: TGTGCCAGCAGCTTGGCGACTAGCGGGAACACAGATACGCAGTATTTT. This gives the protein CASSLATSGNTDTQYF.

The rearrangement links TRBV18 to TRBJ1-2, with 7 bases fitting TRBD1. Trimming at V came to 3 bases and at J to 4 bases, leaving 5 bases not matched to a gene. The length of the CDR3 is 14 residues. Germline CDR1 is KGHSH and CDR2 is LQKENI. The CDR3 is CASSPGTALYGYTF. CDR3 coding DNA: TGTGCCAGCTCACCTGGGACAGCACTCTATGGCTACACCTTC.

The gene calls are TRBV6-2 or TRBV6-3 and TRBJ2-7; weak D call: TRBD1 (6 bases). Looked up from germline, CDR1 is MNHEY and CDR2 is SVGEGT. Trimming stripped 6 bases from V and 2 bases from J, with 14 bases between. This CDR3 comprises 14 residues. The DNA of the CDR3 is TGTGCCAGCAGCGCTAACAGGGCCCCCTACGAGCAGTACTTC. Its translation: CASSANRAPYEQYF.

This chain connects TRBV10-3 to TRBJ2-5, with TRBD2 matching 11 bases. V was clipped by 5 bases and J by 6 bases; unmatched bases: 5. The germline V gene has CDR1 ENHRY and CDR2 SYGVKD. This CDR3 has 14 amino acids. This CDR3 reads CAISPLAGGQTQYF. In DNA, the CDR3 is TGTGCCATCAGTCCCCTAGCGGGAGGACAGACCCAGTACTTC.

The chain combines TRBV5-1 with TRBJ1-1; TRBD1 matches 7 bases. Germline-derived CDR1 and CDR2 are SGHRS and YFSETQ. J was trimmed by 0 bases and V by 4 bases; bases with no gene match: 6. The CDR3 extends over 15 amino acids. CDR3 nucleotide sequence: TGCGCCAGCAGCCCCGGACAGGTTTTGAACACTGAAGCTTTCTTT. As protein: CASSPGQVLNTEAFF.

This clone was picked up one time. The V call is TRBV13, the J call TRBJ2-5, with TRBD1 matching 10 bases. This CDR3 is 14 amino acids long. V shed 5 bases, J shed 1 base, and the junction held 1 base outside the gene matches. CDR1 is PRHDT and CDR2 is FYEKMQ in the germline V gene (reference sequence). The CDR3 DNA is TGTGCCAGCAGCGGGACAGGGGTCCAAGAGACCCAGTACTTC. It codes for CASSGTGVQETQYF.

This chain connects TRBV19 to TRBJ2-3; D might be TRBD2 (6 bases). V shed 4 bases and J shed 2 bases, with 16 bases lying between them. Germline V gives CDR1 LNHDA, CDR2 SQIVND (reference sequence). The CDR3 has 16 amino acids. The CDR3 region is CASSNRDSTFTDTQYF. The CDR3 DNA reads TGTGCCAGTAGTAACCGGGACTCCACGTTCACAGATACGCAGTATTTT.

In nucleotides, the CDR3 is TGTGCCAGCAGCTTAGATGGCCCCGTCGGGGAGCTGTTTTTT. This sequence encodes CASSLDGPVGELFF. This chain uses TRBV11-2 with TRBJ2-2; D is undetermined. V lost 0 bases and J lost 7, with 9 bases in between. CDR3 size: 14 residues. Germline CDR1 reads SGHAT; CDR2 reads FQNNGV.

The chain is built from TRBV24-1 and TRBJ1-2; possibly TRBD1 for D (5 bases). The CDR3 runs to 16 residues. V shed 4 bases and J shed 5 bases, with 19 bases lying between them. The germline gives CDR1 KGHDR, CDR2 SFDVKD. CDR3 amino acids: CATSDRTSDTGYGYTF. The CDR3 DNA follows: TGTGCCACCAGTGACCGCACCTCGGACACCGGTTATGGCTACACCTTC.

The CDR3 here is CASSLADRQGRRNTIYF. Written as DNA, the CDR3 is TGTGCCAGCAGCTTGGCCGATCGGCAGGGGCGCCGAAACACCATATATTTT. The chain combines TRBV5-5 with TRBJ1-3; D possibly corresponds to TRBD1 (6 bases). The germline V gene has CDR1 SGHKS and CDR2 YYEKEE (reference sequence). The germline V and J ends were trimmed by 0 bases and 5 bases, with 18 bases remaining between them. The CDR3 is 17 residues long.